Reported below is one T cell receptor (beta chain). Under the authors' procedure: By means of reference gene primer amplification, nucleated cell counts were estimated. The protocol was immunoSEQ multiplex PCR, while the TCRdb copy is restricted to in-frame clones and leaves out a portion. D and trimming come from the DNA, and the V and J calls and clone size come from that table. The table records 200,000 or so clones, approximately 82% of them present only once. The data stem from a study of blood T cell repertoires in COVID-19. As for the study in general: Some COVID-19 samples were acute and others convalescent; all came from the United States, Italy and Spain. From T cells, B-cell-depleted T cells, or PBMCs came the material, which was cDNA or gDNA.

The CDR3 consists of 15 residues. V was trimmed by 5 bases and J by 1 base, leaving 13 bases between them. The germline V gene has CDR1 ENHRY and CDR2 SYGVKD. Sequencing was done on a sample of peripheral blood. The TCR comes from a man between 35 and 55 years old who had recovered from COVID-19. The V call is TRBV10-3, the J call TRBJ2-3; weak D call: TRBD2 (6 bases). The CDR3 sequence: CAISRLGEGTDTQYF. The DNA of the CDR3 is TGTGCCATCAGTCGTCTAGGGGAGGGCACAGATACGCAGTATTTT.